The clone carrying this TCR beta chain turned up a few times. What it recognizes is unknown. Only in-frame clones appear in the TCRdb table, and some are missing; sequencing was by immunoSEQ multiplex PCR. The sample gives 50,000 to 85,000 clones, over 75% of which show up once; 4% to 5% is in the top ten. Trimming cost V 1 base and J 2 bases; bases outside gene matches: 2. CDR3 length: 15 amino acids. Germline V CDR1 and CDR2: MNHNS, SASEGT. The study gave focal radiation plus ipilimumab CTLA-4 blockade to patients with chemo-refractory metastatic non-small-cell lung cancer. This sample was included in a study of radiotherapy plus CTLA-4 blockade in lung cancer. Whole-study findings and limits: Dynamics of early blood T cell clones, together with interferon-beta, were reportedly the best predictors of response. In blood, TCR clones derived from the tumor expanded after radiotherapy plus ipilimumab.

The clonotype comes from a human donor with non-small cell lung cancer who had a partial response to radiotherapy plus ipilimumab. Sequencing used peripheral blood, obtained from a patient treated with radiotherapy plus ipilimumab. The rearrangement links TRBV6-1 to TRBJ1-5; 7 positions match TRBD1. The CDR3 bases are TGTGCCAGCAGTGAAGGGGGGACAGGCAATCAGCCCCAGCATTTT. This sequence encodes CASSEGGTGNQPQHF.